Detailed here is one T cell receptor beta chain. Antigen: not known. CDR3 length: 13 residues. Trimming cost V 7 bases and J 7 bases; bases outside gene matches: 4. The germline V gene encodes CDR1 MNHEY and CDR2 SMNVEV (reference sequence). TCR beta CDR3 sequences were amplified from RNA transcripts. Using the HTBI primer set, a first-round RT-PCR was run on the TCR CDR3. TCRdb used MiXCR to reprocess the multiplex PCR reads, holding one entry per CDR3 protein. Found here are around 400,000 distinct CDR3 sequences, 13% of them singletons; the top ten hold 9.2%. The data are from a study of T cells in Graves' hyperthyroidism and ophthalmopathy. Study-wide results and limits: Researchers report that a 13 V-J model separated ophthalmopathy from stable hyperthyroidism. Most expanded thyroid clonotypes above 0.001 also appeared in blood.

Hyperthyroidism, newly diagnosed and lasting under 2 months, affected patients aged 18 to 65. Exclusion of patients followed from uncontrolled infection, other autoimmune disease, pregnancy or lactation. The J gene is TRBJ1-6, the V gene TRBV27, with 7 bases aligning to TRBD1. This TCR was sampled from a woman younger than 35 with Graves' hyperthyroidism. The material sequenced was blood. The CDR3: CASKPGGNSPLHF. The CDR3 DNA sequence: TGTGCCAGCAAACCAGGGGGGAATTCACCCCTCCACTTT.